This T cell receptor beta chain was identified during a study of T cell repertoires in cytomegalovirus infection. Study context: Public TCR beta signatures marked donors with CMV infection and the matching HLA. Findings of the study overall: HLA-C-restricted CMV-specific TCR beta clonotypes were dominant in the ex vivo response. Individuals carrying CMV plus the relevant HLA were identified by cumulative frequency of public TCR beta families.

TCRdb ran MiXCR on the reads and lists one entry per CDR3 protein. The sample has approximately 110,000 distinct CDR3 sequences; roughly a tenth are singletons. The sample holds many counts of this clonotype. Its specificity is not known. V trimming: 4 bases; J trimming: 5 bases; junction bases outside the gene matches: 6. Germline assignment: CDR1 SGHVS and CDR2 FQNEAQ. This CDR3 comprises 14 residues. This TCR came from a human donor in good health (CMV status not recorded). Some clones in this sample may be carry-over from other donors' samples. This chain uses TRBV7-8 with TRBJ2-7, with 9 bases fitting TRBD1. The material sequenced was PBMCs, sequenced either directly or after in vitro stimulation (not recorded which). The CDR3: CASSSGTGYNEQYF. In DNA form, the CDR3 reads TGTGCCAGCAGCTCCGGGACAGGGTATAACGAGCAGTACTTC. Using reference TRBV7-8 and TRBJ2-7 for the parts outside the CDR3, the full variable domain is GAGVSQSPRYKVAKRGQDVALRCDPISGHVSLFWYQQALGQGPEFLTYFQNEAQLDKSGLPSDRFFAERPEGSVSTLKIQRTQQEDSAVYLCASSSGTGYNEQYFGPGTRLTVT.